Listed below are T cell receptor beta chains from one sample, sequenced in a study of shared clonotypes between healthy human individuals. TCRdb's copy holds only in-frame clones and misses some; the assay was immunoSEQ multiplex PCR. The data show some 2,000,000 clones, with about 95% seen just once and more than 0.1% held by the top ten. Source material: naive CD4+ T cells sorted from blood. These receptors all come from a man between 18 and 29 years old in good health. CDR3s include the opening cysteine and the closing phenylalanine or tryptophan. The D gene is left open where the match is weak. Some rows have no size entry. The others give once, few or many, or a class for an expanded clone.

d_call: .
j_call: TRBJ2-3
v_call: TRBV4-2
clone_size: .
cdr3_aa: CASSQDLWGPLTADTQYF
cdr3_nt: TGTGCCAGCAGCCAAGATCTATGGGGACCTTTAACTGCAGATACGCAGTATTTT

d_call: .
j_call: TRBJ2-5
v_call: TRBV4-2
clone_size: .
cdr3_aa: CASSQESIGETQYF
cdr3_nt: TGTGCCAGCAGCCAAGAATCTATCGGCGAGACCCAGTACTTC

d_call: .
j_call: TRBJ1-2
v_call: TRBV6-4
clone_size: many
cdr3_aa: CASTFRGGENYGYTF
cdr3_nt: TGTGCCAGCACTTTTAGGGGGGGAGAAAACTATGGCTACACCTTC

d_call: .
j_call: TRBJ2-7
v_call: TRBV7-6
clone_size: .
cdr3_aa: CASSLAGSSYEQYF
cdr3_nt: TGTGCCAGCAGCTTAGCGGGGTCATCCTACGAGCAGTACTTC

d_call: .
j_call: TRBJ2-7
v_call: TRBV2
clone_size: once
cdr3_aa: CASSEAGFRTYEQYF
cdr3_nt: TGTGCCAGCAGTGAAGCAGGTTTTAGGACCTACGAGCAGTACTTC

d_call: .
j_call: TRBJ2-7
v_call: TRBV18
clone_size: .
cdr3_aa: CASSPRLTYEQYF
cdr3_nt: TGTGCCAGCTCACCACGCCTTACCTACGAGCAGTACTTC

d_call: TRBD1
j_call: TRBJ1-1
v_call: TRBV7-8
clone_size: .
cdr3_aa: CASSVDRGYTEAFF
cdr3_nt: TGTGCCAGCAGCGTCGACAGGGGTTACACTGAAGCTTTCTTT

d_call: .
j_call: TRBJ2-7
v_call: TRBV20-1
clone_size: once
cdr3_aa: CSARISYEQYF
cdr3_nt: TGCAGTGCTAGGATCAGCTACGAGCAGTACTTC

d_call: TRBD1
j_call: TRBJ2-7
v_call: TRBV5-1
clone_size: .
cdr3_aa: CASSSGQGEQYF
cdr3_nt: TGCGCCAGCAGCTCCGGACAGGGCGAGCAGTACTTC

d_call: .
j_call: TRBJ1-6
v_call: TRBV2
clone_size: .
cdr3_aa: CASSELGGGSPLHF
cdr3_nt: TGTGCCAGCAGTGAACTGGGTGGTGGGTCACCCCTCCACTTT

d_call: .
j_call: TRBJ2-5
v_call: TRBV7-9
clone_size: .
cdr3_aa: CASTRGGGQETQYF
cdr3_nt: TGTGCCAGCACGAGGGGAGGAGGGCAAGAGACCCAGTACTTC

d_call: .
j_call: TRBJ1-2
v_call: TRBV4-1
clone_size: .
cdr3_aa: CASSQSTWSGYTF
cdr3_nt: TGCGCCAGCAGCCAGTCGACTTGGTCTGGCTACACCTTC

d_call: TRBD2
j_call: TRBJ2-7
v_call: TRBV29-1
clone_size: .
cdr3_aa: CSVRPRLAGQYEQYF
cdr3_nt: TGCAGCGTACGCCCCCGACTAGCGGGGCAGTACGAGCAGTACTTC

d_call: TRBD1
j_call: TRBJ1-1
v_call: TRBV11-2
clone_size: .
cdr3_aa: CASSLRGTGNTEAFF
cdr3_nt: TGTGCCAGCAGCCTTAGAGGGACAGGGAACACTGAAGCTTTCTTT

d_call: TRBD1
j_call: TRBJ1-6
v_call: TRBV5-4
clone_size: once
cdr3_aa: CASSRDSGVPLHF
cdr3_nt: TGTGCCAGCAGCAGGGACAGTGGGGTCCCCCTCCACTTT

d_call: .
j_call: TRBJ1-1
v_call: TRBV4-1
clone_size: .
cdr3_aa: CASSQDLRRTEAFF
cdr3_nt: TGCGCCAGCAGCCAAGACCTCCGGCGCACTGAAGCTTTCTTT

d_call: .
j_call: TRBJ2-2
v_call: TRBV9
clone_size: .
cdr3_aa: CASSVVPQGGWELFF
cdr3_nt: TGTGCCAGCAGCGTAGTCCCCCAGGGCGGCTGGGAGCTGTTTTTT

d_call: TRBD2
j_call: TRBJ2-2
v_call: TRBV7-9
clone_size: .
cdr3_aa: CASSSTSGRGDTGELFF
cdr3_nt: TGTGCCAGCAGCTCGACTAGCGGGAGAGGAGACACCGGGGAGCTGTTTTTT

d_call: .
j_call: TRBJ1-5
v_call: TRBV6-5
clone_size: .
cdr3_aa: CASSFWQGQPQHF
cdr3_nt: TGTGCCAGCAGTTTCTGGCAGGGACAGCCCCAGCATTTT

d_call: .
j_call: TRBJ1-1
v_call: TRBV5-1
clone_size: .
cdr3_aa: CASQSGGPYTEAFF
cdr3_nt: TGCGCCAGCCAGTCTGGGGGGCCCTACACTGAAGCTTTCTTT

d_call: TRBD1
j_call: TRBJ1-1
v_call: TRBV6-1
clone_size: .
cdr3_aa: CASTRTGQGNTEAFF
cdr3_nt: TGTGCCAGCACCCGGACAGGGCAGGGGAACACTGAAGCTTTCTTT